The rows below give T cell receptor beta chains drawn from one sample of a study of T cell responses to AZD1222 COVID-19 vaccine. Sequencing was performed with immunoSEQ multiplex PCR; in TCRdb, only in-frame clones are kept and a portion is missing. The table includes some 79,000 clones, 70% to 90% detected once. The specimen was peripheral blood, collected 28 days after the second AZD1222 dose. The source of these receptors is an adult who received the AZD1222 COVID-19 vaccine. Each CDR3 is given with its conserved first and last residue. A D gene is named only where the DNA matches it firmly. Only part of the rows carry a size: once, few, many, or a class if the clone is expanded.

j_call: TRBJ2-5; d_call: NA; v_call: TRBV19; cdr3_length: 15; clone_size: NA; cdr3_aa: CASSAAYPGTETQYF; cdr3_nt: TGTGCCAGTAGTGCCGCCTATCCCGGGACAGAGACCCAGTACTTC
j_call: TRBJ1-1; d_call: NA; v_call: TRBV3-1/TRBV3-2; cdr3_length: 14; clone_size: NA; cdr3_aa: CASSQDGGALEAFF; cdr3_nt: TGTGCCAGCAGCCAAGATGGGGGGGCCCTGGAAGCTTTCTTT
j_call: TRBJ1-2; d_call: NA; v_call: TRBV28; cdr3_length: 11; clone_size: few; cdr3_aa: CASRQSRGYTF; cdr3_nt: TGTGCCAGCAGGCAGTCTCGGGGCTACACCTTC
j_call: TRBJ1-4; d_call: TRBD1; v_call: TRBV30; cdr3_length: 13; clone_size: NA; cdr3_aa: CAWDRGVSEKLFF; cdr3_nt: TGTGCCTGGGACAGGGGCGTCAGTGAAAAACTGTTTTTT
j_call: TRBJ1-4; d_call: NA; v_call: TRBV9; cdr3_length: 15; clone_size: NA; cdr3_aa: CASSLRGLSREKLFF; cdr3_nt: TGTGCCAGCAGCCTTCGAGGACTGTCTAGAGAAAAACTGTTTTTT
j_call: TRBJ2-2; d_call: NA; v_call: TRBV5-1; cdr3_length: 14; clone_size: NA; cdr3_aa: CASSLRETTGELFF; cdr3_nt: TGCGCCAGCAGCTTACGCGAGACCACCGGGGAGCTGTTTTTT
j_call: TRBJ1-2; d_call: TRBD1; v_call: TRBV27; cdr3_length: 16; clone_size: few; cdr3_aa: CASSRGQPLPNYGYTF; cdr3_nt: TGTGCCAGCAGTAGGGGACAGCCACTCCCCAACTATGGCTACACCTTC
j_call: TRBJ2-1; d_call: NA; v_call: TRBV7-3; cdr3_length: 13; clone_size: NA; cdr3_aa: CASSPWTGNEQFF; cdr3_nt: TGTGCCAGCAGCCCTTGGACTGGGAATGAGCAGTTCTTC
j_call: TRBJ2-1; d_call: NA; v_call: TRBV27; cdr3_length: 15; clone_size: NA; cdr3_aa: CASSALANSYNEQFF; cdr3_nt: TGTGCCAGCAGTGCACTAGCAAATTCCTACAATGAGCAGTTCTTC
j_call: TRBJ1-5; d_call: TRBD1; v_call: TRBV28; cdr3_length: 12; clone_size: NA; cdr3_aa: CASVTGDQPQHF; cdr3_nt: TGTGCCAGCGTAACAGGGGATCAGCCCCAGCATTTT
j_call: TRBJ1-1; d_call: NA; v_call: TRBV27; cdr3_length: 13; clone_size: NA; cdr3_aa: CASSTRMNTEAFF; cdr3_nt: TGTGCCAGCAGCACCAGGATGAACACTGAAGCTTTCTTT
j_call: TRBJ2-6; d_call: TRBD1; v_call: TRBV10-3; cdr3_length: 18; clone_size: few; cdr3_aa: CAISERTGASSGANVLTF; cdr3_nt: TGTGCCATCAGTGAACGGACAGGCGCAAGCTCTGGGGCCAACGTCCTGACTTTC